This T cell receptor (beta chain) was captured in a study of shared clonotypes between healthy human individuals. The study's findings and limits: Memory subsets generally showed lower estimated richness than naive subsets.

Positive CCR7 selection of CD45RO-negative cells yielded the naive CD8 cells, and terminally differentiated effector memory CD45RA+ cells were excluded. Sequencing was performed with immunoSEQ multiplex PCR; in TCRdb, only in-frame clones are kept and a portion is missing. The data contain 2 million to 2.5 million clones, approximately 95% of them singletons. Comment on this clone: The target antigen is unknown.

Sequencing was performed on naive CD8+ T cells sorted from blood. The clonotype comes from a man younger than 35 in good health.

CDR3 sequence: CASSIHGQVIAGTYNEQFF. The CDR3 bases are TGTGCCAGTAGTATCCATGGGCAGGTAATAGCGGGTACCTACAATGAGCAGTTCTTC. The chain joins TRBV19 to TRBJ2-1; 7 bases fit TRBD2. This CDR3 spans 19 amino acids. CDR1 is LNHDA and CDR2 is SQIVND in the germline V gene (reference sequence). V gave up 3 bases and J gave up 2 bases; unmatched junction bases: 16. The entire variable domain, with the rest obtained from reference TRBV19 and TRBJ2-1, is as follows: DGGITQSPKYLFRKEGQNVTLSCEQNLNHDAMYWYRQDPGQGLRLIYYSQIVNDFQKGDIAEGYSVSREKKESFPLTVTSAQKNPTAFYLCASSIHGQVIAGTYNEQFFGPGTRLTVL.